This T cell receptor (beta chain) was profiled in a study of regulatory T cells in long-lasting Graves disease. The authors built TCR beta libraries using iRepertoire HTBI primers and Arm-PCR of CDR3 regions. In TCRdb, the multiplex PCR reads were re-called with MiXCR into one record per CDR3 protein. The sample shows approximately 440,000 distinct CDR3 sequences, around 15% of them seen only once. This clonotype appeared many times. Time point: newly diagnosed GD, antithyroid drugs for less than 3 months. RNA extracted from PBMCs served as the sequencing template. Germline V CDR1 and CDR2: MNHNS, SASEGT. The CDR3 consists of 16 residues. Trimming removed 3 bases at V and 9 bases at J, with 21 bases between. The same data also contributed to another study, on T cells in Graves' hyperthyroidism and ophthalmopathy.

The chain combines TRBV6-1 with TRBJ1-5, with D perhaps TRBD1 (6 bases). The receptor comes from a man aged 35 to 55 with Graves disease. Here the sequenced sample was peripheral blood mononuclear cells (PBMCs), taken at new diagnosis, from a patient treated with antithyroid drugs. The CDR3 here is CASSDPAGGPRGPQHF. DNA for the CDR3: TGTGCCAGCAGTGATCCAGCCGGCGGACCCAGGGGGCCCCAGCATTTT.